The sequence of this T cell receptor (beta chain) was determined in a study of blood T cell repertoires in COVID-19 (dated by TCRdb to 2020 to 2022). For context, the study as a whole: Samples covering the acute and convalescent phases of COVID-19 were provided by collaborators in the United States, Italy and Spain. The material from the prospective study consisted of cDNA or gDNA derived from T cells, B-cell-depleted T cells, or PBMCs. The dataset comprised deeply sampled blood TCRbeta repertoires from subjects exposed to, actively infected with, or recovered from COVID-19. A freely available public database, intended as a resource for researchers studying the immune response to SARS-CoV-2, is where the repertoires were released. Samples came from the ongoing ImmuneRACE study (first 160 participants) plus 1,254 subjects from 6 global collaborators. Nearly every sample came with metadata listing a de-identified subject ID, COVID-19 status, age in years and sex. HLA class I and class II types, where available, came from metadata supplied by the sample provider rather than from assay-based typing. The paper as a whole reports these results and caveats: The amount of clinical and demographic metadata varied by source and participant and was provided uncurated.

At one collaborating source in Seattle, patients were enrolled during active infection and were followed longitudinally through the course of disease. Whole blood was collected in K2EDTA tubes by collaborating institutions according to the institutions' own protocols. For TCRbeta analysis, collaborators shipped samples as frozen whole blood, isolated PBMCs, or DNA extracted from either of those sample types. TCRbeta CDR3 regions were amplified from genomic DNA by means of the immunoSEQ Assay, a bias-controlled multiplex PCR. For the original study's pipeline: Nucleated cell counts per sample were estimated from amplification of reference gene primers within the assay. Sequence reads were collapsed and filtered to measure the absolute abundance of every unique TCRbeta CDR3 rearrangement. For each sample, productive Simpson clonality was calculated as the square root of Simpson's diversity index across productive rearrangements. Held by TCRdb, this immuneACCESS table contains in-frame sequences only and omits some clones. Under half of the omission traces to an unresolved V gene where checked; the cause of the rest is unknown. The DNA was the basis for D and trimming; V, J and clone size are from that table. Counted in this sample were fewer than 200,000 clones; about 90% of them appeared once. The ten largest make up more than 4.5% of the sample.

About this clone: Its antigen is still unknown. Base qualities were left out, and no much larger clone turns up one base away.

The germline V gene specifies SGDLS as CDR1 and YYNGEE as CDR2. V ends up 3 bases short and J 3 bases short, with an unmatched junction base count of 7. Measured from the cysteine to the phenylalanine, the CDR3 is 15 residues long. Solely the CDR3 DNA is kept, with 45 bases framed from the first base. The chain joins TRBV9 to TRBJ2-3; 7 bases in between match TRBD2. This TCR was recovered from a man under 40 with COVID-19, enrolled during active disease. The sample taken for sequencing was peripheral blood. The CDR3 region reads CASSGDPSGTDTQYF. The nucleotide sequence reads TGTGCCAGCAGCGGGGACCCTAGCGGTACAGATACGCAGTATTTT.